The 10 T cell receptor beta chains listed next were all sequenced from one sample in a study of shared clonotypes between healthy human individuals. Using immunoSEQ multiplex PCR, the repertoire was profiled, and TCRdb retains in-frame clones only, with some absent. The sample lists a few million clones, roughly 95% occurring once. Naive CD8 cells comprised CD45RO-negative, CCR7-positively selected cells, excluding terminally differentiated effector memory CD45RA+ cells. The specimen was naive CD8+ T cells from PBMCs. The receptors here all came from a man younger than 35 in good health. Some clones in this sample may be carry-over from other donors' samples.

The chain combines TRBV4-1 with TRBJ2-3, with 10 nucleotides matching TRBD1. J gave up 6 bases and V 5 bases, and 5 bases lay outside the gene matches. CDR1 and CDR2 from the germline V gene are MGHRA and YSYEKL. The CDR3 spans 14 residues. CDR3 DNA sequence: TGCGCCAGCAGCTTAGGACAGGGGGTGGATACGCAGTATTTT. Translating gives CASSLGQGVDTQYF.

V gene TRBV28 combines with J gene TRBJ2-1; 10 bases line up with TRBD2. This CDR3 comprises 14 residues. Looked up from germline, CDR1 is MDHEN and CDR2 is SYDVKM. V was pared by 8 bases and J by 2 bases, with 3 bases of the junction left unmatched. The CDR3 nucleotides read TGTGCCAGCGTTGGACTAGCGGCCTACAATGAGCAGTTCTTC. This gives the protein CASVGLAAYNEQFF.

In regard to this clone: Compared with germline, one end of the junction differs, possibly owing to a read error. This sample also contains other DNA sequences that code for the same CDR3. The CDR3 DNA sequence: TGTGCCAGCAGTACCTATAATGAGCAGTTCTTC. Translating gives CASSTYNEQFF. J is TRBJ2-1 and V is TRBV6-5; D not resolved. Germline V CDR1 and CDR2: MNHEY, SVGAGI. The CDR3 sequence is 11 residues long.

This clone has just one count. J is TRBJ1-1 and V is TRBV10-3, with 11 bases aligning to TRBD1. The germline gives CDR1 ENHRY, CDR2 SYGVKD. After removal of 0 bases from V and 5 bases from J, the junction contained 8 bases not matched to a gene. The CDR3 spans 17 residues. CDR3 amino acids: CAISESISGQGGTEAFF. The CDR3 coding sequence is TGTGCCATCAGTGAGTCGATCTCGGGACAGGGGGGAACTGAAGCTTTCTTT.

Comment on this clone: The sample has other DNA sequences that encode this CDR3 too. The chain joins TRBV28 to TRBJ1-5; D gene uncertain. V shed 1 base and J shed 6 bases, with 7 bases lying between them. CDR1 MDHEN and CDR2 SYDVKM come from the germline V gene. The CDR3 sequence is 13 residues long. The CDR3 protein is CASSLFGSQPQHF. DNA for the CDR3: TGTGCCAGCAGTTTATTTGGGAGTCAGCCCCAGCATTTT.

About this clone itself: In the same sample, other DNA sequences code for this CDR3. This chain joins TRBV27 and TRBJ2-7; TRBD2 agrees at 10 bases. This CDR3 has 15 residues. Unmatched junction bases numbered 4, after V lost 3 bases and J lost 2 bases. Germline V gene lookup returns CDR1 MNHEY and CDR2 SMNVEV (reference sequence). CDR3 nucleotides: TGTGCCAGCAGTTTGGGCAGCGGGAGGGCCTACGAGCAGTACTTC. Its protein is CASSLGSGRAYEQYF.

The rearrangement uses TRBV18 and TRBJ2-5; 8 bases line up with TRBD2. Trimming took 0 bases from V and 2 from J; bases not matched to a gene: 8. This CDR3 is 17 amino acids long. Germline V CDR1 and CDR2: KGHSH, LQKENI. The CDR3 region has the DNA TGTGCCAGCTCACCACCGGTTATAGCGGGACTACAAGAGACCCAGTACTTC. This codes for CASSPPVIAGLQETQYF.

In the case of this clone: Other DNA sequences in the same sample also yield this CDR3. The gene calls are TRBV7-3 and TRBJ2-2, with a possible D match to TRBD2 (6 bases). CDR1 and CDR2 (germline): SGHTA, FQGTGA. The V end lost 2 bases, the J end lost 4 bases, and 8 bases lay between the germline ends. This CDR3 is built from 14 residues. CDR3 residues: CASSLVGGTGELFF. CDR3 DNA: TGTGCCAGCAGCTTAGTGGGAGGCACCGGGGAGCTGTTTTTT.

The gene calls are TRBV28 and TRBJ1-2; D gene ambiguous. CDR3 length equals 16 residues. The V gene's germline CDR1 is MDHEN and CDR2 SYDVKM. Trimming stripped 4 bases from V and 3 bases from J, with 18 bases between. DNA of the CDR3: TGTGCCAGCAGTTCTAACGCCGAGGGCGCGGACTATGGCTACACCTTC. It encodes CASSSNAEGADYGYTF.

The rearrangement uses TRBV2 and TRBJ2-7, with TRBD2 matching over 10 bases. The V gene's germline CDR1 is SNHLY and CDR2 FYNNEI. The CDR3 has 18 amino acids. The ends lost 8 bases at V and 0 bases at J; junction bases unmatched: 16. The CDR3 sequence is CASLTGTSASMSSYEQYF. In DNA, the CDR3 is TGTGCCAGCCTTACCGGGACTAGCGCCTCCATGAGCTCCTACGAGCAGTACTTC.